One sample yielded the 27 T cell receptor beta chains listed below, sequenced in a study of post-analysis software for immune sequencing data (dated by TCRdb to about 2015). Paper-wide results and their limitations: Several TRBV segments, including TRBV5-6, TRBV5-1 and TRBV20-1, were significantly more frequent in patients than controls.

Receptor libraries were prepared by PCR. This sample was sequenced with an Illumina HiSeq 2500. To reduce PCR and sequencing biases, unique molecular identifiers were incorporated into the TCR beta cDNA libraries. TCRdb redid the processing of the public reads, applying fastp at Q25 and MiXCR, and retained in-frame beta chains. Each entry merges the rows of one CDR3 protein and shows their most common DNA and genes. The sample has approximately 690,000 distinct CDR3 sequences on record, about 60% of them singletons. About 11% of the sample belongs to the ten largest clones. Their recognized antigens are unknown. The source material was blood. These receptors all stem from a girl aged 2 to 9 with multiple sclerosis.

This clonotype was seen more than once but under ten times. This chain connects TRBV11-2 to TRBJ2-3; D is possibly TRBD1 (5 bases). The CDR3 is 12 amino acids. Germline V gives CDR1 SGHAT, CDR2 FQNNGV. Trimming removed 7 bases from V and 6 bases from J, with 11 bases in between. Here the CDR3 reads CASTTGSDTQYF. The CDR3 nucleotides read TGTGCCAGCACCACAGGATCCGATACGCAGTATTTT.

This clonotype showed up just a few times. This chain links TRBV12-3 or TRBV12-4 with TRBJ2-1, with D tentatively TRBD1 (5 bases). Between the trimmed V and J ends, which lost 4 bases and 11 bases, there was a span of 12 bases. The CDR3 is 12 residues long. CDR3 protein: CASSSFREKQFF. For the CDR3, the DNA is TGTGCCAGCAGTTCATTCAGGGAAAAGCAGTTCTTC.

The gene calls are TRBV10-3 and TRBJ2-1; 12 nucleotides align to TRBD2. The germline gives CDR1 ENHRY, CDR2 SYGVKD. The CDR3 covers 17 residues. The J segment lost 4 bases and the V segment lost 5 bases, leaving 9 bases of the junction unmatched. The CDR3 sequence is CAISTSSGRGQYNEQFF. In nucleotides, the CDR3 is TGTGCCATCAGTACATCTAGCGGGAGGGGTCAATACAATGAGCAGTTCTTC.

This clonotype was observed a few times. This chain joins TRBV11-1 and TRBJ2-1, with 8 bases identical to TRBD1. The CDR3 consists of 14 residues. Germline CDR1 reads SGHAT; CDR2 reads FQDESV (reference sequence). The ends lost 5 bases at V and 1 base at J; junction bases unmatched: 1. The CDR3 protein is CASSRDRSYNEQFF. The CDR3 bases are TGTGCCAGCAGCCGGGACAGGTCCTACAATGAGCAGTTCTTC. Complete variable domain (other parts from reference TRBV11-1 and TRBJ2-1): EAEVAQSPRYKITEKSQAVAFWCDPISGHATLYWYRQILGQGPELLVQFQDESVVDDSQLPKDRFSAERLKGVDSTLKIQPAELGDSAMYLCASSRDRSYNEQFFGPGTRLTVL.

This clonotype was picked up one time. V usage is TRBV12-3 or TRBV12-4 and J usage is TRBJ2-7; D is possibly TRBD1 or TRBD2 (5 bases each). Trimming left V 6 bases short and J 0 bases short, with 12 bases between. The CDR3 runs to 14 residues. CDR3 in DNA: TGTGCCAGCAGGTTTGGGGACGGCTCCTACGAGCAGTACTTC. This codes for CASRFGDGSYEQYF.

This clonotype showed up just a few times. The rearrangement uses TRBV20-1 and TRBJ2-1; 7 nucleotides match TRBD2. This CDR3 comprises 15 residues. Germline assignment: CDR1 DFQATT and CDR2 SNEGSKA (reference sequence). V lost 3 bases, J lost 5 bases, and 10 bases stayed unmatched. DNA for the CDR3: TGCAGTGCTAGCCTCCGGGGACTACCCCACAATGAGCAGTTCTTC. This translates into CSASLRGLPHNEQFF.

In its sample, this clonotype was seen a few times. This sequence joins TRBV5-1 and TRBJ1-2; 8 nucleotides line up with TRBD1. Germline V CDR1 and CDR2: SGHRS, YFSETQ. CDR3 size: 13 residues. J gave up 4 bases and V 4 bases, and 3 bases lay outside the gene matches. The CDR3 spells CASSGTGVYGYTF. Written as DNA, the CDR3 is TGCGCCAGCAGCGGGACAGGCGTCTATGGCTACACCTTC.

This sequence joins TRBV20-1 and TRBJ1-5, with TRBD1 matching 7 bases. CDR1 and CDR2 (germline): DFQATT, SNEGSKA (reference sequence). There are 15 residues in the CDR3. V dropped 0 bases and J dropped 7; count of bases not matched to a gene: 9. CDR3 region: CSARDRNRGEQPQHF. DNA for the CDR3: TGCAGTGCTAGAGATCGAAACAGGGGCGAACAGCCCCAGCATTTT.

The V gene is TRBV4-2, the J gene TRBJ2-1; 8 bases fit TRBD2. The CDR3 has 13 amino acids. Germline V gene data show CDR1 as LGHNA and CDR2 as YNFKEQ. V lost 4 bases and J lost 8; bases outside the gene matches: 4. CDR3 residues: CASSPYGGDEQFF. The DNA of the CDR3 is TGTGCCAGCAGCCCCTACGGGGGGGATGAGCAGTTCTTC.

This sequence joins TRBV20-1 and TRBJ2-4; 9 nucleotides align to TRBD1. The assigned J gene may be wrong: the sequence end matches TRBJ2-7 better. CDR1 is DFQATT and CDR2 is SNEGSKA in the germline V gene (reference sequence). The CDR3 length is 14 residues. CDR3 region: CSALSDRGTYEQYF. For the CDR3, the DNA is TGCAGTGCCTTGAGCGACAGGGGGACCTACGAGCAGTACTTC.

About this clonotype: One junction end does not reproduce the germline sequence, and a read error may be involved. J is TRBJ2-7 and V is TRBV20-1; perhaps D is TRBD1 or TRBD2 (7 bases each). Germline values: CDR1 DFQATT, CDR2 SNEGSKA (reference sequence). This CDR3 contains 15 residues. The CDR3 loop is CSAREGAGVRYGQYF. The CDR3 coding sequence is TGCAGTGCTAGGGAGGGGGCGGGAGTGCGGTACGGGCAGTACTTC.

This chain joins TRBV4-2 and TRBJ2-3; 10 bases line up with TRBD2. The V segment lost 1 base and the J segment 2 bases; nucleotides outside the gene matches: 3. This CDR3 region has 16 residues. Germline CDR1 reads LGHNA; CDR2 reads YNFKEQ. CDR3 bases: TGTGCCAGCAGCCAAGTTAGCGGGGGGTTCACAGATACGCAGTATTTT. Translating it yields CASSQVSGGFTDTQYF.

This chain links TRBV27 with TRBJ2-5, with TRBD2 identical over 9 bases. CDR1 and CDR2 from the germline V gene are MNHEY and SMNVEV (reference sequence). This CDR3 contains 16 residues. V was clipped by 2 bases and J by 2 bases; unmatched bases: 6. Written as DNA, the CDR3 is TGTGCCAGCAGTTTAAGGGCGGGAGGGCGGCAAGAGACCCAGTACTTC. Translation: CASSLRAGGRQETQYF.

A note on this clonotype: A read error may account for a junction end that differs from germline. The rearrangement uses TRBV6-2 or TRBV6-3 and TRBJ2-6, with D possibly TRBD1 on 6 matching bases. There are 17 residues in the CDR3. Germline values: CDR1 MNHEY, CDR2 SVGEGT. CDR3 DNA sequence: TGTGCCAGCAGTTACCAGGGGCCTGACTCTGGGGTCAACGTCCTGACTTTC. Translated: CASSYQGPDSGVNVLTF.

V is TRBV5-1 and J is TRBJ1-1; D is uncertain. The germline V gene has CDR1 SGHRS and CDR2 YFSETQ. The germline V and J ends were trimmed by 0 bases and 0 bases, with 9 bases remaining between them. This CDR3 is built from 15 residues. CDR3 in amino acids: CASSLVPNMNTEAFF. The CDR3 bases are TGCGCCAGCAGCTTGGTGCCTAACATGAACACTGAAGCTTTCTTT.

The table lists this clonotype with a count of one. Since a much larger clone is just one base distant, this may be a read error. This CDR3 is CASSRDSSTDTRYF. CDR3 bases: TGTGCCAGCAGCCGGGACTCTAGCACAGATACGCGGTATTTT. This chain uses TRBV6-4 with TRBJ2-3; weak D call: TRBD2 (6 bases). Germline CDR1 is MRHNA and CDR2 is SNTAGT. CDR3 length equals 14 residues.

This sequence joins TRBV4-1 and TRBJ2-1; TRBD1 aligns across 9 bases. V lost 0 bases and J lost 10; bases outside the gene matches: 10. Germline CDR1 and CDR2: MGHRA and YSYEKL. The CDR3 extends over 16 amino acids. CDR3 sequence: CASSQDPGTGSKEQFF. The CDR3 bases are TGCGCCAGCAGCCAAGATCCCGGGACAGGGTCGAAGGAGCAGTTCTTC.

The rearrangement links TRBV4-1 to TRBJ2-7; D is unresolved. Trimming cost V 6 bases and J 2 bases, with 20 bases left between them. Germline V gives CDR1 MGHRA, CDR2 YSYEKL. The CDR3 is 16 amino acids. The CDR3 nucleotides are TGCGCCAGCAGTCCTCTGGCAGTCAAGGGCGCCTACGAGCAGTACTTC. Its protein is CASSPLAVKGAYEQYF.

CDR3 DNA sequence: TGTGCCAGCAGGTCACAGATGGAGGAGCAGTTCTTC. Its translation: CASRSQMEEQFF. The rearrangement links TRBV6-6 to TRBJ2-1; D ambiguous. CDR1 is MNHNY, CDR2 SVGAGI, per germline (reference sequence). Trimming removed 6 bases from V and 10 bases from J, with 13 bases in between. CDR3 length: 12 residues.

The chain employs TRBV7-3 and TRBJ2-7; D is unresolved. The CDR3 is made up of 13 amino acids. Germline V gene sequence: CDR1 SGHTA, CDR2 FQGTGA. V was cut by 1 base and J by 3 bases, with 7 bases left in between. The CDR3: CASSLIMFYEQYF. The CDR3 nucleotides read TGTGCCAGCAGCTTAATCATGTTCTACGAGCAGTACTTC. Combining the CDR3 with reference TRBV7-3 and TRBJ2-7 gives the whole variable domain GAGVSQTPSNKVTEKGKYVELRCDPISGHTALYWYRQSLGQGPEFLIYFQGTGAADDSGLPNDRFFAVRPEGSVSTLKIQRTERGDSAVYLCASSLIMFYEQYFGPGTRLTVT.

The chain joins TRBV5-6 to TRBJ2-1; tentatively, D is TRBD1 (6 bases). Trimming took off 2 bases at V and 5 bases at J, with 14 bases between the two ends. The CDR3 contains 15 residues. The germline V gene encodes CDR1 SGHDT and CDR2 YYEEEE. The DNA for the CDR3 is TGTGCCAGCAGCTTAGCACAGGGCACTCACAATGAGCAGTTCTTC. It specifies CASSLAQGTHNEQFF.

The chain combines TRBV5-1 with TRBJ1-1, with unresolved D. Per germline, CDR1 SGHRS and CDR2 YFSETQ. The V and J ends lost 4 bases and 3 bases respectively, with 10 bases between them. The CDR3 consists of 13 residues. The CDR3 nucleotides are TGCGCCAGCAGCACCTCTATGGACACTGAAGCTTTCTTT. Its translation is CASSTSMDTEAFF.

This sequence joins TRBV7-2 and TRBJ2-5; 10 bases line up with TRBD1. The CDR3 loop spans 16 amino acids. Germline trimming cut 2 bases from V and 1 base from J; bases unmatched to any gene: 4. Germline CDR1 reads SGHTA; CDR2 reads FQGNSA. Written as DNA, the CDR3 is TGTGCCAGCAGCTTAAGGGGACAGGGGATCCAAGAGACCCAGTACTTC. Protein: CASSLRGQGIQETQYF.

V usage is TRBV14 and J usage is TRBJ2-3; no reliable D call. Trimming removed 0 bases at V and 3 bases at J, with 7 bases between. Germline CDR1 reads SGHDN; CDR2 reads FVKESK. This CDR3 is built from 14 residues. The CDR3 reads CASSQDDWTDTQYF. For the CDR3, the DNA is TGTGCCAGCAGCCAAGATGACTGGACAGATACGCAGTATTTT.

V usage is TRBV7-2 and J usage is TRBJ1-2; 9 nucleotides line up with TRBD1. The ends lost 0 bases at V and 5 bases at J; junction bases unmatched: 16. Germline V gene sequence: CDR1 SGHTA, CDR2 FQGNSA. There are 19 residues in the CDR3. As DNA, the CDR3 is TGTGCCAGCAGCTTAGCCCCCGGGACAGGGCTCTCGTATGGTTATGGCTACACCTTC. The encoded protein is CASSLAPGTGLSYGYGYTF.

The chain employs TRBV29-1 and TRBJ2-3; possible D gene TRBD2, 5 bases. The CDR3 covers 12 residues. Germline V gene sequence: CDR1 SQVTM, CDR2 ANQGSEA. Trimming took off 4 bases at V and 0 bases at J, with 5 bases between the two ends. CDR3 bases: TGCAGCGTTGGGGAGAGCACAGATACGCAGTATTTT. It is translated as CSVGESTDTQYF.

This clonotype was counted between two and nine times. The genes are TRBV4-1 and TRBJ2-7, with 8 bases identical to TRBD1. This CDR3 comprises 17 residues. The V gene end was trimmed by 4 bases and the J gene end by 3 bases; junction bases not matched to a gene: 14. Germline V CDR1 and CDR2: MGHRA, YSYEKL. CDR3 DNA: TGCGCCAGCAGCCCACTCCAGTCCGGACAGGGAAACTACGAGCAGTACTTC. Protein product: CASSPLQSGQGNYEQYF.